Presented here are 5 T cell receptor beta chains from one specimen sequenced in a study of T cells in Graves' hyperthyroidism and ophthalmopathy. From RNA transcripts, TCR beta CDR3 regions were amplified. The TCR CDR3 first-round RT-PCR relied on the HTBI primer set. Each CDR3 protein gets one entry after TCRdb re-called the multiplex PCR reads with MiXCR. The data show 350,000 to 450,000 distinct CDR3 sequences, with roughly 17% seen just once and roughly 35% held by the top ten. The material sequenced was blood. These receptors all stem from a woman in her 30s with Graves' hyperthyroidism that later progressed to Graves' ophthalmopathy.

This clonotype was observed at least ten times. V and J are TRBV5-1 and TRBJ2-5, with 8 bases fitting TRBD2. The germline V gene has CDR1 SGHRS and CDR2 YFSETQ. Unmatched junction bases numbered 8, after V lost 2 bases and J lost 5 bases. The length of the CDR3 is 15 residues. CDR3 coding DNA: TGCGCCAGCAGCTTTGCCGGGGGGGTAGCGGAGACCCAGTACTTC. This codes for CASSFAGGVAETQYF.

This clonotype was found many times. V gene TRBV7-2 combines with J gene TRBJ2-2; D ambiguous. Trimming stripped 4 bases from V and 0 bases from J, with 12 bases between. Germline V gives CDR1 SGHTA, CDR2 FQGNSA. The CDR3 totals 16 residues. The CDR3 bases are TGTGCCAGCAGCTATTCGGCAGGTGCGAACACCGGGGAGCTGTTTTTT. Translation: CASSYSAGANTGELFF.

Ten or more counts support this clonotype. This chain links TRBV30 with TRBJ2-3; D is ambiguous. The CDR3 loop spans 14 amino acids. Trimming pared 0 bases from V and 5 bases from J, leaving 12 bases between. Germline V lookup: CDR1 GTSNPN, CDR2 SVGIG (reference sequence). DNA of the CDR3: TGTGCCTGGAGTGTAGGTGGGCCGGTAGATACGCAGTATTTT. As protein: CAWSVGGPVDTQYF. The variable domain in full, with the rest retrieved from reference TRBV30 and TRBJ2-3, is SQTIHQWPATLVQPVGSPLSLECTVEGTSNPNLYWYRQAAGRGLQLLFYSVGIGQISSEVPQNLSASRPQDRQFILSSKKLLLSDSGFYLCAWSVGGPVDTQYFGPGTRLTVL.

This clonotype has ten or more counts. The chain has TRBV12-3 or TRBV12-4 and TRBJ2-7; TRBD2 might be the D (6 bases). CDR3 length equals 12 residues. The germline V and J ends were trimmed by 6 bases and 2 bases, with 8 bases remaining between them. The CDR3 loop is CASSGGTYEQYF. CDR3 bases: TGTGCCAGCAGCGGGGGAACCTACGAGCAGTACTTC.

The rearrangement links TRBV6-2 or TRBV6-3 to TRBJ2-5; 13 nucleotides match TRBD2. V lost 4 bases, J lost 5 bases, and 10 bases stayed unmatched. Per the germline V gene, CDR1 is MNHEY and CDR2 is SVGEGT. The CDR3 runs to 17 residues. CDR3 protein: CASSSLAGGMPGETQYF. CDR3 sequence (DNA): TGTGCCAGCAGTTCACTAGCGGGAGGGATGCCGGGCGAGACCCAGTACTTC.